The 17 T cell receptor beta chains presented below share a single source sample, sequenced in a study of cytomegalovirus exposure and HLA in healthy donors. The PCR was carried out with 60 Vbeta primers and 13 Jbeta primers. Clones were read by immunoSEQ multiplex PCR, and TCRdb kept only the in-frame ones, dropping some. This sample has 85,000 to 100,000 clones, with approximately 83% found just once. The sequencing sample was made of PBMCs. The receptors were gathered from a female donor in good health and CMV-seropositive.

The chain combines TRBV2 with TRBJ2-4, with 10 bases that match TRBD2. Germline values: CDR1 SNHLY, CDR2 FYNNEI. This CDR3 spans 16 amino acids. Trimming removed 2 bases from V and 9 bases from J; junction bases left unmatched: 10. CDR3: CASSEWSSGRSGIQYF. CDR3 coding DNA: TGTGCCAGCAGTGAATGGTCTAGCGGGAGATCGGGCATTCAGTACTTC.

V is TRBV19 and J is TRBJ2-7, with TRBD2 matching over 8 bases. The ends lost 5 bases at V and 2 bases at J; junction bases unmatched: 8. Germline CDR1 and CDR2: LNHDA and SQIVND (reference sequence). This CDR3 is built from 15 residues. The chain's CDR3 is CASSPGGGGPYEQYF. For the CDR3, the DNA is TGTGCCAGTAGTCCGGGAGGGGGGGGGCCCTACGAGCAGTACTTC.

In DNA form, the CDR3 reads TGTGCCAGCAGTGAACTGGGTAGCGGGGGGGCGTACGAGCAGTACTTC. This translates into CASSELGSGGAYEQYF. The chain recombines TRBV6-1 with TRBJ2-7; 11 nucleotides match TRBD2. V dropped 2 bases and J dropped 4; count of bases not matched to a gene: 7. Germline loops: CDR1 MNHNS, CDR2 SASEGT. The CDR3 has 16 amino acids.

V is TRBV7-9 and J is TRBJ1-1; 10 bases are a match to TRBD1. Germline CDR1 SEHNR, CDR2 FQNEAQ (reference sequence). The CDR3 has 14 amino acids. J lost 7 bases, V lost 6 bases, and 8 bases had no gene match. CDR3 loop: CASRGLDRGVEAFF. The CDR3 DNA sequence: TGTGCCAGCAGGGGGTTGGACAGGGGGGTTGAAGCTTTCTTT.

As DNA, the CDR3 is TGTGCCAGCATCCCCCGGACGCAGGGAATCCACGAGCAGTACTTC. Protein sequence: CASIPRTQGIHEQYF. The gene calls are TRBV6-1 and TRBJ2-7, with TRBD1 as a possible D gene (5 bases). Germline V gene lookup returns CDR1 MNHNS and CDR2 SASEGT. V shed 7 bases and J shed 5 bases, with 21 bases lying between them. The CDR3 is made up of 15 amino acids.

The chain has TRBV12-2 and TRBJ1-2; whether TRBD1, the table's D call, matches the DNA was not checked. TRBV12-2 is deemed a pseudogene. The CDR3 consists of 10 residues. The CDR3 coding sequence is TGTGCAAGTCGCCCAGTGGGCTACACCTTC. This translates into CASRPVGYTF.

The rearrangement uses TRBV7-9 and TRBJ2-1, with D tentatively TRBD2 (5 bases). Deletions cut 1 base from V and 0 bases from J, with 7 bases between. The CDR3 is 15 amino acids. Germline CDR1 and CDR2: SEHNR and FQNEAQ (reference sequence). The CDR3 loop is CASSLGGFSYNEQFF. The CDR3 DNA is TGTGCCAGCAGCTTAGGAGGGTTCTCCTACAATGAGCAGTTCTTC. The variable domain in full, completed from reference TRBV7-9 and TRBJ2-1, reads DTGVSQNPRHKITKRGQNVTFRCDPISEHNRLYWYRQTLGQGPEFLTYFQNEAQLEKSRLLSDRFSAERPKGSFSTLEIQRTEQGDSAMYLCASSLGGFSYNEQFFGPGTRLTVL.

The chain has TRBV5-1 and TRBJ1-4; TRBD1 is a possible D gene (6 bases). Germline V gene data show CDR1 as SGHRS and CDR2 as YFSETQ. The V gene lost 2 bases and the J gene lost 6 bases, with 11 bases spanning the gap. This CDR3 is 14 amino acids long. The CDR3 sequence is CASSFDRIDEKLFF. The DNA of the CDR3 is TGCGCCAGCAGCTTCGACAGGATCGATGAAAAACTGTTTTTT.

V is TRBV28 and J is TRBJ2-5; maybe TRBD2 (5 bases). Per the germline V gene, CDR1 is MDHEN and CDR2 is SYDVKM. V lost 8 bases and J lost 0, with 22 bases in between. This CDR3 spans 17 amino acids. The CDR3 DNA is TGTGCCAGCCTACATAAATCGTGGGAGTTGTACCAAGAGACCCAGTACTTC. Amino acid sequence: CASLHKSWELYQETQYF.

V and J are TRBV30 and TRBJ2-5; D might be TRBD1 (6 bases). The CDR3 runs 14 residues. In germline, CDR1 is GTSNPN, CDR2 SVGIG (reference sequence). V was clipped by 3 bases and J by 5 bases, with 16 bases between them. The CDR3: CAWRKQGIWETQYF. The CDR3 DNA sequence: TGTGCCTGGAGGAAACAGGGTATTTGGGAGACCCAGTACTTC.

CDR3 DNA sequence: TGCGCCAGCAGCCCGGACAGGCGAACCTACGAGCAGTACTTC. It codes for CASSPDRRTYEQYF. This chain joins TRBV5-1 and TRBJ2-7, with 7 bases that match TRBD1. The CDR3 loop spans 14 amino acids. V gave up 4 bases and J gave up 2 bases; unmatched junction bases: 6. Looked up from germline, CDR1 is SGHRS and CDR2 is YFSETQ.

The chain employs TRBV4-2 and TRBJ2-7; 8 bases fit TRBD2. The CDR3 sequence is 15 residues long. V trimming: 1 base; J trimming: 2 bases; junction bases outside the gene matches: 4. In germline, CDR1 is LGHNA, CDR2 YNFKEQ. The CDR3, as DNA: TGTGCCAGCAGCCAAGCTTCGGGACTAGCCTACGAGCAGTACTTC. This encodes CASSQASGLAYEQYF.

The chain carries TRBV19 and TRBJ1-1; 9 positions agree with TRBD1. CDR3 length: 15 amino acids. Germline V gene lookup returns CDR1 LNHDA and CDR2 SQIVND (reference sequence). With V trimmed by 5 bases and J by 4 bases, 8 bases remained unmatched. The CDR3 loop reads CASSVRGTGPTEAFF. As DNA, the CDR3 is TGTGCCAGTAGTGTAAGAGGGACAGGGCCCACTGAAGCTTTCTTT.

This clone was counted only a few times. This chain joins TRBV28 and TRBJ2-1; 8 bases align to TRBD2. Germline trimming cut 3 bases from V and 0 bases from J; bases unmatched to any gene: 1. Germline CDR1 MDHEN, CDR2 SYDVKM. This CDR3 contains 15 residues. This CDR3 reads CASSLSGSSYNEQFF. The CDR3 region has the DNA TGTGCCAGCAGTTTGAGCGGGAGCTCCTACAATGAGCAGTTCTTC.

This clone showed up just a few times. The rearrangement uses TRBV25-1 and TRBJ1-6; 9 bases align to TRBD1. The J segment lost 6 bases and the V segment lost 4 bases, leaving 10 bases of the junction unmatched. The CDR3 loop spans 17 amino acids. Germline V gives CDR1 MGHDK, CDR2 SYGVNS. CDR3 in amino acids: CASSAHTGQGSNSPLHF. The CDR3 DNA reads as TGTGCCAGCAGTGCGCACACCGGACAGGGGTCTAATTCACCCCTCCACTTT. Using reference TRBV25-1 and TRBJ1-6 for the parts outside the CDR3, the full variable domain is EADIYQTPRYLVIGTGKKITLECSQTMGHDKMYWYQQDPGMELHLIHYSYGVNSTEKGDLSSESTVSRIRTEHFPLTLESARPSHTSQYLCASSAHTGQGSNSPLHFGNGTRLTVT.

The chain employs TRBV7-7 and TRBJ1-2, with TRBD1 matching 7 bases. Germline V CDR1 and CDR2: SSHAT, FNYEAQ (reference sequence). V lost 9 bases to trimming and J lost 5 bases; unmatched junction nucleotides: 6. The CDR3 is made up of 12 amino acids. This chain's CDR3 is CARQGFLYGYTF. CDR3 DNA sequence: TGTGCCAGACAGGGGTTTCTTTATGGCTACACCTTC.

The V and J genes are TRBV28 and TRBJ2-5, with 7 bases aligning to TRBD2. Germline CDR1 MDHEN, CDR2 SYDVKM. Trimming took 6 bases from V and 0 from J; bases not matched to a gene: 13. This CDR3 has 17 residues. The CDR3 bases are TGTGCCAGCAGCCCTGCGGCGGGAGTAGGGTACCAAGAGACCCAGTACTTC. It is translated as CASSPAAGVGYQETQYF.